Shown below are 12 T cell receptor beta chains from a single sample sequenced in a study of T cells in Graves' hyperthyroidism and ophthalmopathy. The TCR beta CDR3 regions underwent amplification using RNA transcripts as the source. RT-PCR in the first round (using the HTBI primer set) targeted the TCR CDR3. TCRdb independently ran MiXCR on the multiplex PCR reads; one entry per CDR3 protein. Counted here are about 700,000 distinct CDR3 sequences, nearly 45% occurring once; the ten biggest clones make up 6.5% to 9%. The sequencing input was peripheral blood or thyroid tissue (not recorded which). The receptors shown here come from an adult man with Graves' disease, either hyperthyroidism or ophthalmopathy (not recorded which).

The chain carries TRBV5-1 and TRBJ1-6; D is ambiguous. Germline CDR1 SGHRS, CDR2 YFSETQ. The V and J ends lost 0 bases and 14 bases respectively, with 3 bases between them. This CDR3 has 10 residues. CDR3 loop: CASSLGTLHF. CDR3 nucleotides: TGCGCCAGCAGCTTGGGGACCCTCCACTTT.

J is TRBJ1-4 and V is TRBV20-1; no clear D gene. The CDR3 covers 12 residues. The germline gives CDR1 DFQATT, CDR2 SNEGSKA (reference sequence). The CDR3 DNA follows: TGCAGCGCGTTGGTTGGGTTGGGGAAACTGTTTTTT. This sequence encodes CSALVGLGKLFF.

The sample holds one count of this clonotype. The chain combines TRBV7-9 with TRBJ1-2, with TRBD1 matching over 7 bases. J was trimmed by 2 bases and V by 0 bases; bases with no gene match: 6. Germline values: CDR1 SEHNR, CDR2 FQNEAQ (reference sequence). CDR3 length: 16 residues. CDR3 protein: CASSLAGQTVNYGYTF. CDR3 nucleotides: TGTGCCAGCAGCTTAGCGGGACAGACAGTGAACTATGGCTACACCTTC.

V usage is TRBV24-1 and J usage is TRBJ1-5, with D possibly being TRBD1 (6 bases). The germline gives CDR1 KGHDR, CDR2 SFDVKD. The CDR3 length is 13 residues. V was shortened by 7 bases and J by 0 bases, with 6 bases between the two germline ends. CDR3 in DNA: TGTGCCACCAGACAGGGTAGCAATCAGCCCCAGCATTTT. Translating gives CATRQGSNQPQHF.

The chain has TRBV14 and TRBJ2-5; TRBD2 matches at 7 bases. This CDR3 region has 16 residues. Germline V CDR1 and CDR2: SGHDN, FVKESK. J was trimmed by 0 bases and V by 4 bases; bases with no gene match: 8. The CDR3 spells CASSPGGGPYQETQYF. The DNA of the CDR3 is TGTGCCAGCAGCCCCGGCGGGGGACCTTACCAAGAGACCCAGTACTTC.

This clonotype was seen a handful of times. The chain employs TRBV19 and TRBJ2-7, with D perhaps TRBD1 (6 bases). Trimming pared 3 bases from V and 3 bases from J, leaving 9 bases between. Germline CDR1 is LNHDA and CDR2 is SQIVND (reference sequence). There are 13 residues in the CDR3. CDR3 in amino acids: CASSMEGGYEQYF. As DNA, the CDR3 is TGTGCCAGTAGTATGGAAGGGGGCTACGAGCAGTACTTC.

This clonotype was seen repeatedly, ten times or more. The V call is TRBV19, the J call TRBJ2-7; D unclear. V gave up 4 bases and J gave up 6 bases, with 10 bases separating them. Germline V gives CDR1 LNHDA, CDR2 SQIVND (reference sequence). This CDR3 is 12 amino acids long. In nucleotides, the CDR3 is TGTGCCAGTAGTAGCCGCTGGACCGAGCAGTACTTC. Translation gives CASSSRWTEQYF. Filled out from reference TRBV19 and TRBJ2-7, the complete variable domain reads DGGITQSPKYLFRKEGQNVTLSCEQNLNHDAMYWYRQDPGQGLRLIYYSQIVNDFQKGDIAEGYSVSREKKESFPLTVTSAQKNPTAFYLCASSSRWTEQYFGPGTRLTVT.

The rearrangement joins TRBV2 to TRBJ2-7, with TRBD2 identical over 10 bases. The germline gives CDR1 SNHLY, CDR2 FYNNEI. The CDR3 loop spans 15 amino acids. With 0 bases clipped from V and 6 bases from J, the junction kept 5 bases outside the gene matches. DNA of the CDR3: TGTGCCAGCAGTGAAGCTAGCGGGGGGACCTTCGAGCAGTACTTC. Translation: CASSEASGGTFEQYF.

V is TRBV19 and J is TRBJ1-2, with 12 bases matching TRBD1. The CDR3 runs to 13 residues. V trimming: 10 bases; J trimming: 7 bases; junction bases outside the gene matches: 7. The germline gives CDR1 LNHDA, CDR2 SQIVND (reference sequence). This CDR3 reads CATEGQGALGYTF. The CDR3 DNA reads TGTGCCACCGAGGGACAGGGGGCGCTTGGCTACACCTTC.

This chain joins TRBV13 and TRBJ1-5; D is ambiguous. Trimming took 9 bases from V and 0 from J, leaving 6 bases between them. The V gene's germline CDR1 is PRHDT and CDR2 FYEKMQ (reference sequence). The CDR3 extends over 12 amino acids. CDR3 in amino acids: CARENSNQPQHF. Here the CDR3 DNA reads TGTGCCAGGGAAAATAGCAATCAGCCCCAGCATTTT.

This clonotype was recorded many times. The CDR3 spells CASSLVPQETQYF. CDR3 nucleotide sequence: TGTGCCAGCAGCTTAGTCCCCCAAGAGACCCAGTACTTC. The V gene is TRBV7-9, the J gene TRBJ2-5; no clear D. This CDR3 has 13 residues. V was trimmed by 1 base and J by 1 base, leaving 4 bases between them. Per germline, CDR1 SEHNR and CDR2 FQNEAQ (reference sequence).

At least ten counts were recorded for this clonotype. The CDR3 loop reads CASSFGQTGGAFF. The DNA for the CDR3 is TGTGCCAGCAGCTTTGGACAGACCGGCGGGGCTTTCTTT. The chain combines TRBV7-9 with TRBJ1-1; D might be TRBD1 (6 bases). There are 13 residues in the CDR3. The V end lost 3 bases, the J end lost 11 bases, and 16 bases lay between the germline ends. Germline assignment: CDR1 SEHNR and CDR2 FQNEAQ (reference sequence).